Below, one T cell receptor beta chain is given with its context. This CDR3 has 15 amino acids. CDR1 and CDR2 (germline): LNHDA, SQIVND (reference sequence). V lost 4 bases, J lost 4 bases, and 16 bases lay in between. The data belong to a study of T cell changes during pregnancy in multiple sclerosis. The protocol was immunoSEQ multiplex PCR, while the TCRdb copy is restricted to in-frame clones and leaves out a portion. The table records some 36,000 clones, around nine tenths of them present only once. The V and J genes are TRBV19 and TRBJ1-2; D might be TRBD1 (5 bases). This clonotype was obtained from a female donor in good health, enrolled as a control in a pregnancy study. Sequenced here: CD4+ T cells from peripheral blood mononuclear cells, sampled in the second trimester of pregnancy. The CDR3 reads CASSTTFREIYGYTF. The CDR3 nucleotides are TGTGCCAGTAGTACTACCTTCAGGGAAATCTATGGCTACACCTTC.